This note documents a single TCR beta chain sequence. What it binds is not known. The data stem from a study of T cell responses to AZD1222 COVID-19 vaccine. Assay: immunoSEQ multiplex PCR; the TCRdb copy retains only in-frame clones and omits some. This table has about 140,000 clones, around 92% appearing once. General study points: Sampling that yielded the repertoires occurred only after the peak T cell response. AZD1222 recipients seropositive at baseline numbered only six or seven. Donors were largely white British and mainly female; clonal diversity was possibly underestimated. An increase in Spike-specific TCR breadth and depth was observed after two AZD1222 doses.

Deletions cut 3 bases from V and 3 bases from J, with 7 bases between. The CDR3 loop spans 13 amino acids. The source of this sequence is an adult who received the AZD1222 COVID-19 vaccine. The chain is built from TRBV12-3 or TRBV12-4 and TRBJ2-3; D is unclear. The sequences come from peripheral blood, collected 28 days after the second AZD1222 dose. This CDR3 reads CASSFISTDTQYF. DNA for the CDR3: TGTGCCAGCAGTTTTATTTCGACAGATACGCAGTATTTT.